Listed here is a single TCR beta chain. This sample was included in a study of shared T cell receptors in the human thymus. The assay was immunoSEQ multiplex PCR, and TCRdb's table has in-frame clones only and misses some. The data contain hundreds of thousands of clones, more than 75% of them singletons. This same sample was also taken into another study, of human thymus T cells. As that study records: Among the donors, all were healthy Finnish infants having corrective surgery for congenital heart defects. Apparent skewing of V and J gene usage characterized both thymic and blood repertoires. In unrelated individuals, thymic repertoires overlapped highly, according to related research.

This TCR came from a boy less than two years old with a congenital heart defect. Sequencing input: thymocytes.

The CDR3 region is CASSHEDSRDEQYF. Here the CDR3 DNA reads TGTGCCAGCAGCCACGAGGACAGCCGGGACGAGCAGTACTTC. The chain joins TRBV7-9 to TRBJ2-7; TRBD1 is a possible D gene (6 bases). Trimming removed 5 bases at V and 5 bases at J, with 16 bases between. CDR3 length: 14 amino acids. CDR1 is SEHNR, CDR2 FQNEAQ, per germline (reference sequence).